Listed below are T cell receptor beta chains from one sample, sequenced in a study of blood T cells in healthy people across ages. One entry per CDR3 protein, called by TCRdb with MiXCR from the 5' RACE reads. This table holds around 850,000 distinct CDR3 sequences, 30% to 45% found once. Material for sequencing was blood. These receptors were obtained from a man younger than 30 in good health. The CDR3 runs from the conserved cysteine through the conserved F or W. The order of the fields is CDR3 DNA, CDR3 protein, clone size, D gene, J gene, V gene. D genes are given only for firm matches. Clone size is given for some rows only: seen once, a few or many times, or a class if the clone is expanded.

CDR3 DNA: TGTGCCATCGGGCAGGGACTAGCGGAAATCACAGATACGCAGTATTTT; CDR3 protein: CAIGQGLAEITDTQYF; clone size: .; D gene: TRBD2; J gene: TRBJ2-3; V gene: TRBV10-3
CDR3 DNA: TGTGCCAGCATCGGGGGTAGCAATCAGCCCCAGCATTTT; CDR3 protein: CASIGGSNQPQHF; clone size: .; D gene: .; J gene: TRBJ1-5; V gene: TRBV25-1
CDR3 DNA: TGTGCCAGCAGTGAAGCGCGGGACCATAATGAAAAACTGTTTTTT; CDR3 protein: CASSEARDHNEKLFF; clone size: .; D gene: .; J gene: TRBJ1-4; V gene: TRBV2
CDR3 DNA: TGTGCCAGCAGCTTACCTCCGGGACAGGGCGCCCAGTACTTC; CDR3 protein: CASSLPPGQGAQYF; clone size: many; D gene: TRBD1; J gene: TRBJ2-5; V gene: TRBV5-4
CDR3 DNA: TGTGCCAGCAGTTTAGCAGGGGAGGGTTCACCCCTCCACTTT; CDR3 protein: CASSLAGEGSPLHF; clone size: many; D gene: .; J gene: TRBJ1-6; V gene: TRBV12-3/TRBV12-4
CDR3 DNA: TGCAGTGCGGACTGGGATTCGGGCGAGCAGTACTTC; CDR3 protein: CSADWDSGEQYF; clone size: many; D gene: .; J gene: TRBJ2-7; V gene: TRBV20-1
CDR3 DNA: TGTGCCAGCAGCTTAATGGGCCTCCCGTTAGATACGCAGTATTTT; CDR3 protein: CASSLMGLPLDTQYF; clone size: many; D gene: .; J gene: TRBJ2-3; V gene: TRBV7-9
CDR3 DNA: TGTGCCAGCACCTCGGCCTATGGCTACACCTTC; CDR3 protein: CASTSAYGYTF; clone size: many; D gene: .; J gene: TRBJ1-2; V gene: TRBV9
CDR3 DNA: TGTGCCAGCAGCGTGGGGACTAGGTCTTCCTACAATGAGCAGTTCTTC; CDR3 protein: CASSVGTRSSYNEQFF; clone size: .; D gene: TRBD2; J gene: TRBJ2-1; V gene: TRBV9
CDR3 DNA: TGCAGTGCCCTAGGTTACGGGAGAACCTTGAGTTACATTCAGTACTTC; CDR3 protein: CSALGYGRTLSYIQYF; clone size: many; D gene: .; J gene: TRBJ2-4; V gene: TRBV20-1
CDR3 DNA: TGTGCCAGCAGTTCCCTTAGCTCTAGTGTTTATGGCTACACCTTC; CDR3 protein: CASSSLSSSVYGYTF; clone size: .; D gene: .; J gene: TRBJ1-2; V gene: TRBV12-3/TRBV12-4
CDR3 DNA: TGCGCCAGCAGCCCCCTCAACGGCGCTGAAGCTTTCTTT; CDR3 protein: CASSPLNGAEAFF; clone size: .; D gene: .; J gene: TRBJ1-1; V gene: TRBV5-1
CDR3 DNA: TGTGCCATCAGCGGGACAGCCTTTAATGAAAAACTGTTTTTT; CDR3 protein: CAISGTAFNEKLFF; clone size: .; D gene: TRBD1; J gene: TRBJ1-4; V gene: TRBV10-3
CDR3 DNA: TGCAGCGTTGCATGGACGGCTAGCACAGATACGCAGTATTTT; CDR3 protein: CSVAWTASTDTQYF; clone size: many; D gene: .; J gene: TRBJ2-3; V gene: TRBV29-1
CDR3 DNA: TGTGCCAGCAGGTTTGCGTGGGGGGAAGGTAACGAGCAGTACTTC; CDR3 protein: CASRFAWGEGNEQYF; clone size: few; D gene: .; J gene: TRBJ2-7; V gene: TRBV12-3/TRBV12-4
CDR3 DNA: TGTGCCAGCAGCGAATGGGGACAGGGGTTTGGAGAGACCCAGTACTTC; CDR3 protein: CASSEWGQGFGETQYF; clone size: .; D gene: TRBD1; J gene: TRBJ2-5; V gene: TRBV9
CDR3 DNA: TGCAGTGCCCTCTCGGGGACGTACAATGAGCAGTTCTTC; CDR3 protein: CSALSGTYNEQFF; clone size: few; D gene: .; J gene: TRBJ2-1; V gene: TRBV20-1
CDR3 DNA: TGTGCCAGCGGGGCGGGCACCCGAGATACGCAGTATTTT; CDR3 protein: CASGAGTRDTQYF; clone size: few; D gene: .; J gene: TRBJ2-3; V gene: TRBV28
CDR3 DNA: TGTGCCAGCAGCGGTAGGGGGGACAGAGGCTACACCTTC; CDR3 protein: CASSGRGDRGYTF; clone size: .; D gene: TRBD1; J gene: TRBJ1-2; V gene: TRBV9
CDR3 DNA: TGTGCCAGCAGTTACTCGAAAGTGGGGGCCGGGGAGCTGTTTTTT; CDR3 protein: CASSYSKVGAGELFF; clone size: .; D gene: .; J gene: TRBJ2-2; V gene: TRBV6-5
CDR3 DNA: TGTGCCAGCAGCCCAGCGGAGGACTCACCCCTCCACTTT; CDR3 protein: CASSPAEDSPLHF; clone size: .; D gene: .; J gene: TRBJ1-6; V gene: TRBV9
CDR3 DNA: TGTGCCAGCAGTTACAGGGGGCCCACAGATACGCAGTATTTT; CDR3 protein: CASSYRGPTDTQYF; clone size: .; D gene: TRBD1; J gene: TRBJ2-3; V gene: TRBV6-2/TRBV6-3
CDR3 DNA: TGTGCCAGCTCGAACGGGGGAACTAATTCACCCCCCCACTTT; CDR3 protein: CASSNGGTNSPPHF; clone size: .; D gene: .; J gene: TRBJ1-6; V gene: TRBV7-3
CDR3 DNA: TGTGCCAGCAGTACTGGAGTGGCCCAGTACTTC; CDR3 protein: CASSTGVAQYF; clone size: .; D gene: .; J gene: TRBJ2-7; V gene: TRBV6-5
CDR3 DNA: TGCAGTGCGCGGGGTGTCGACACTGAAGCTTTCTTT; CDR3 protein: CSARGVDTEAFF; clone size: few; D gene: .; J gene: TRBJ1-1; V gene: TRBV20-1
CDR3 DNA: TGTGCCAGCAGTTACGACGCCGCAGGAAACTATGGCTACACCTTC; CDR3 protein: CASSYDAAGNYGYTF; clone size: .; D gene: .; J gene: TRBJ1-2; V gene: TRBV6-2/TRBV6-3
CDR3 DNA: TGTGCCAGCAGTGTGGCGGGGGGAGGAGAGCAGTTCTTC; CDR3 protein: CASSVAGGGEQFF; clone size: few; D gene: TRBD2; J gene: TRBJ2-1; V gene: TRBV6-2/TRBV6-3
CDR3 DNA: TGTGCCAGCAGCCATGGAATGATCGCCTGGGACAGCGACATTGCCCAATTCTCCTACGAGCAGTACTTC; CDR3 protein: CASSHGMIAWDSDIAQFSYEQYF; clone size: few; D gene: TRBD1; J gene: TRBJ2-7; V gene: TRBV3-1
CDR3 DNA: TGCAGTGCTAGCTCCAGGGGGCCCGGAGGTGGAAAACTGTTTTTT; CDR3 protein: CSASSRGPGGGKLFF; clone size: .; D gene: TRBD1; J gene: TRBJ1-4; V gene: TRBV20-1
CDR3 DNA: TGCAGTGCTAGAGGGGACAGATTAGCTGAAAAACTGTTTTTT; CDR3 protein: CSARGDRLAEKLFF; clone size: .; D gene: TRBD1; J gene: TRBJ1-4; V gene: TRBV20-1
CDR3 DNA: TGCGCCAGCAGCTTAATGGGGCCAGCCTACGAGCAGTACTTC; CDR3 protein: CASSLMGPAYEQYF; clone size: .; D gene: .; J gene: TRBJ2-7; V gene: TRBV5-1
CDR3 DNA: TGTGCCGGCAGCCATAGGGGACAGGCCAAAAACATTCAGTACTTC; CDR3 protein: CAGSHRGQAKNIQYF; clone size: few; D gene: TRBD1; J gene: TRBJ2-4; V gene: TRBV7-2
CDR3 DNA: TGTGCCAGCAGTTTAACAGACTCAGACTCTGGCTACACCTTC; CDR3 protein: CASSLTDSDSGYTF; clone size: .; D gene: .; J gene: TRBJ1-2; V gene: TRBV28
CDR3 DNA: TGTGCCAGCAGCAAGAATAGACGAGGACCAACTAATGAAAAACCGTTTTTT; CDR3 protein: CASSKNRRGPTNEKPFF; clone size: .; D gene: .; J gene: TRBJ1-4; V gene: TRBV11-2
CDR3 DNA: TGTGCCAGCAGCGATCATTACGGGGCCAGAGCCCTCCACTTT; CDR3 protein: CASSDHYGARALHF; clone size: few; D gene: .; J gene: TRBJ1-6; V gene: TRBV7-9
CDR3 DNA: TGTGCCAGCAGCCCGGGTGGGCTAGCGGTTACAGATACGCAGTATTTT; CDR3 protein: CASSPGGLAVTDTQYF; clone size: .; D gene: TRBD2; J gene: TRBJ2-3; V gene: TRBV27
CDR3 DNA: TGCGCCAGCAGCTTGGTGGGTCGGGGGGCCCACAATGAGCAGTTCTTC; CDR3 protein: CASSLVGRGAHNEQFF; clone size: .; D gene: .; J gene: TRBJ2-1; V gene: TRBV5-1
CDR3 DNA: TGCGCCAGCAGCTTCACGGGAACTGCAACTAATGAAAAACTGTTTTTT; CDR3 protein: CASSFTGTATNEKLFF; clone size: .; D gene: .; J gene: TRBJ1-4; V gene: TRBV5-1
CDR3 DNA: TGTGCCAGCAGCCACCAGTCTAGCGGGGTCGGCCCCTACAATGAGCAGTTCTTC; CDR3 protein: CASSHQSSGVGPYNEQFF; clone size: few; D gene: TRBD2; J gene: TRBJ2-1; V gene: TRBV7-2
CDR3 DNA: TGTGCCACCAGCAGGGATGGGACAGAGCAAGAGACCCAGTACTTC; CDR3 protein: CATSRDGTEQETQYF; clone size: .; D gene: TRBD1; J gene: TRBJ2-5; V gene: TRBV15
CDR3 DNA: TGCAGTGCTAGGGGGACTAGCGGGGCAAGGACAGATACGCAGTATTTT; CDR3 protein: CSARGTSGARTDTQYF; clone size: few; D gene: TRBD2; J gene: TRBJ2-3; V gene: TRBV20-1
CDR3 DNA: TGCAGTGCTAGAGATCGTTTAGAAAGCACAGATACGCAGTATTTT; CDR3 protein: CSARDRLESTDTQYF; clone size: .; D gene: .; J gene: TRBJ2-3; V gene: TRBV20-1
CDR3 DNA: TGTGCCATCAGTGAGAATAGAATCCTCCGTTCTATGAACACTGAAGCTTTCTTT; CDR3 protein: CAISENRILRSMNTEAFF; clone size: .; D gene: .; J gene: TRBJ1-1; V gene: TRBV10-3
CDR3 DNA: TGTGCCAGCAGTTACCCGCAAAATGAGCAGTTCTTC; CDR3 protein: CASSYPQNEQFF; clone size: .; D gene: .; J gene: TRBJ2-1; V gene: TRBV6-5
CDR3 DNA: TGTGCCACCCGGGACAGCCCGGGTTATGAGCAGTTCTTC; CDR3 protein: CATRDSPGYEQFF; clone size: many; D gene: TRBD1; J gene: TRBJ2-1; V gene: TRBV19
CDR3 DNA: TGTGCCAGCAGCGAGCTAATCGGGACAGGGGGTCCCTATGGCTACACCTTC; CDR3 protein: CASSELIGTGGPYGYTF; clone size: few; D gene: TRBD1; J gene: TRBJ1-2; V gene: TRBV6-2/TRBV6-3
CDR3 DNA: TGTGCCAGTGGCCGGGAGGCCACTGAAGCTTTCTTT; CDR3 protein: CASGREATEAFF; clone size: .; D gene: .; J gene: TRBJ1-1; V gene: TRBV6-5
CDR3 DNA: TGTGCCAGCAGTCCCACAGGGGGAGGGGAGCTGTTTTTT; CDR3 protein: CASSPTGGGELFF; clone size: few; D gene: TRBD1; J gene: TRBJ2-2; V gene: TRBV12-3/TRBV12-4
CDR3 DNA: TGTGCCACCAGCAGAGGACTGGAAAATCAGCCCCAGCATTTT; CDR3 protein: CATSRGLENQPQHF; clone size: .; D gene: .; J gene: TRBJ1-5; V gene: TRBV15
CDR3 DNA: TGCAGTGCTCCCGGGACTAGCGGGGGCACAGATACGCAGTATTTT; CDR3 protein: CSAPGTSGGTDTQYF; clone size: few; D gene: TRBD2; J gene: TRBJ2-3; V gene: TRBV20-1
CDR3 DNA: TGTGCCAGCAGTTTTCCTCTGGGAACCGGGGAGCTGTTTTTT; CDR3 protein: CASSFPLGTGELFF; clone size: .; D gene: .; J gene: TRBJ2-2; V gene: TRBV12-3/TRBV12-4